This T cell receptor (beta chain) was retrieved from a study of a mutant IDH1 vaccine in newly diagnosed glioma (TCRdb year 2021). Concerning the study at large: Eight vaccinations were administered to patients in weeks 1, 3, 5, 7, 11, 15, 19 and 23, corresponding to visits V03 through V10. Prior to enrollment, patients had been given standard therapy consisting of radiotherapy alone, temozolomide alone, or radiochemotherapy with temozolomide, with the combination given to most patients. Peripheral blood samples were drawn at six visits, namely V03 (baseline), V05, V07, V10, V12 and V13. Of the approximately 30 treated patients, approximately 62% were male and approximately 38% were female, and the mean age was around 40 years. In the chemotherapy-containing groups, vaccination started alongside temozolomide cycles, whereas in patients who had radiotherapy alone it started 4-6 weeks after radiotherapy. Longitudinal TCRB deep sequencing was done for some 26 treated patients, wherever samples were available for exploratory analyses. The investigation overall reported the following: Immune responses induced by the vaccine were seen in roughly 92% of patients across multiple MHC alleles. Availability determined which PBMC samples were chosen for TCRB deep sequencing. Pseudoprogression seemed to be unrelated to changes in the top peripheral T cell clonotypes found by TCRB sequencing. It was noted by the authors that analyses of patient blood samples could not be reproduced owing to sample limitations.

Per the germline V gene, KGHSH is the CDR1 and LQKENI is the CDR2. The trim is 3 bases for V and 7 bases for J, with a gap of 16 bases between the germline ends. Counted from cysteine to phenylalanine, this CDR3 has 14 amino acids. This entry keeps only the CDR3 DNA: 42 bases, framed from base 1. Turning to this clone: This receptor's antigen is unknown. Base qualities are not provided; no much larger clone lies one nucleotide away.

Library creation used the immunoSEQ multiplex PCR assay. The hsTCRB Kit was used according to the manufacturer's protocol to amplify rearranged TCR beta chain sequences. TCRB libraries were sequenced on an Illumina MiSeq. On the study's bioinformatics: The proprietary platform of the kit vendor was used for demultiplexing, trimming and gene mapping. TCRdb holds this immuneACCESS table with in-frame rearrangements only. Some clones are missing; in checked studies, unresolved V genes explain under half, and the rest has no known cause. From that table come the V and J calls and clone size; the DNA was used to work out D and trimming. A total of 52,000 or so clones appear in this sample, about 81% of them only once. The ten top clones hold roughly 8.8% of the sample. Taken with the paper, the label for time point translates to: week 23, last vaccination. Each vaccine dose was 300 ug of a 20-mer mutant IDH1 peptide in Montanide, given subcutaneously with topical imiquimod. Donors had newly diagnosed WHO grade 3 or 4 IDH1-mutant astrocytomas with loss of nuclear ATRX. The samples were drawn from NOA16, a multicentre, single-arm, open-label phase I trial in Germany that tested a mutant IDH1 peptide vaccine in humans for the first time. Genomic DNA for TCRB sequencing was extracted from EDTA blood using the DNeasy Blood and Tissue Kit.

This TCR was recovered from a middle-aged woman with glioma. Some clones in this sample may be carry-over from other donors' samples. Sequencing was performed on PBMCs, taken from a glioma patient whose treatment included an IDH1 peptide vaccine. This sequence uses TRBV18 and TRBJ2-7; the D call could be TRBD1 or TRBD2, with each sharing 5 bases. This receptor carries the CDR3 CASSPVSGTREQYF. The bases are TGTGCCAGCTCACCCGTATCAGGGACGCGTGAGCAGTACTTC.